This T cell receptor (beta chain) stems from a study of T cell repertoires in cytomegalovirus infection. V was shortened by 1 base and J by 0 bases, with 7 bases between the two germline ends. Germline V CDR1 and CDR2: SGHVS, FNYEAQ. The CDR3 has 15 amino acids. Via MiXCR, TCRdb re-called the reads, giving one row per CDR3 protein. The table shows around 300,000 distinct CDR3 sequences, with more than 20% occurring only once. The rearrangement joins TRBV7-6 to TRBJ2-1; D unclear. The sequenced sample consisted of PBMCs. This clonotype was obtained from a human donor in good health (CMV status not recorded). Some clones in this sample may be carry-over from other donors' samples. In DNA form, the CDR3 reads TGTGCCAGCAGCTTAGGGATAAGCTCCTACAATGAGCAGTTCTTC. Translation gives CASSLGISSYNEQFF.